The 9 T cell receptor beta chains in this list originate from one sample, sequenced in a study of blood T cells in healthy people across ages. PCR was performed a second time for about 6 to 12 cycles using a sample-barcoded 5' primer and a J-beta primer mix. MiXCR, applied by TCRdb to the 5' RACE reads, yields one record per CDR3 protein. Of about 1.5 million distinct CDR3 sequences in the sample, approximately 39% are singletons; the top ten hold about 4%. Material: blood. All receptors derive from a woman in her late teens or twenties in good health.

The CDR3 loop reads CASSLVQGVNSPLHF. CDR3 nucleotide sequence: TGTGCCAGCAGTTTAGTTCAGGGGGTAAATTCACCCCTCCACTTT. The chain combines TRBV12-3 or TRBV12-4 with TRBJ1-6, with TRBD1 matching 7 bases. The CDR3 has 15 residues. Trimming at V came to 1 base and at J to 7 bases, leaving 4 bases not matched to a gene.

This clonotype was observed a few times. This CDR3 is CASANGSGYGYTF. The CDR3 DNA reads TGTGCCAGCGCCAACGGATCGGGTTATGGCTACACCTTC. The rearrangement links TRBV11-3 to TRBJ1-2; D not certain. Trimming removed 8 bases at V and 5 bases at J, with 15 bases between. The CDR3 runs to 13 residues. Germline V gene sequence: CDR1 SGHNT, CDR2 YENEEA.

This clonotype occurred many times. The chain joins TRBV7-2 to TRBJ2-3; weak D call: TRBD2 (6 bases). Germline-derived CDR1 and CDR2 are SGHTA and FQGNSA. The germline V and J ends were trimmed by 5 bases and 7 bases, with 19 bases remaining between them. This CDR3 contains 15 residues. The CDR3 here is CASSPGRIAEHTQYF. In nucleotides, the CDR3 is TGTGCCAGCAGCCCCGGAAGAATAGCGGAACATACGCAGTATTTT.

The V and J genes are TRBV29-1 and TRBJ2-1, with D perhaps TRBD1 (5 bases). CDR3 size: 13 residues. V shed 0 bases and J shed 5 bases, with 8 bases lying between them. Germline values: CDR1 SQVTM, CDR2 ANQGSEA. The DNA for the CDR3 is TGCAGCGTTGAAGACAGGGTGGACAATGAGCAGTTCTTC. Its translation: CSVEDRVDNEQFF.

This clonotype was recorded a few times. The V call is TRBV27, the J call TRBJ2-4; D is unclear. The better agreement between TRBJ2-7 and the DNA end casts doubt on the J call. Germline CDR1 is MNHEY and CDR2 is SMNVEV (reference sequence). The CDR3 runs 13 residues. CDR3 nucleotides: TGTGCCAGCAGTCCTATAGAGAGCTACGAGCAGTACTTC. Protein product: CASSPIESYEQYF.

The chain combines TRBV7-6 with TRBJ1-2; perhaps TRBD1 as D (6 bases). The CDR3 runs to 16 residues. Trimming shortened V by 1 base and J by 8 bases, and 20 bases separated the two germline ends. Per germline, CDR1 SGHVS and CDR2 FNYEAQ. The CDR3 is CASSLGPILGAAGYTF. CDR3 DNA sequence: TGTGCCAGCAGCTTAGGCCCCATTCTGGGGGCGGCCGGCTACACCTTC.

J is TRBJ2-7 and V is TRBV4-3, with TRBD2 matching 8 bases. V lost 1 base, J lost 0 bases, and 2 bases stayed unmatched. Germline assignment: CDR1 LGHNA and CDR2 YSLEER. The CDR3 consists of 15 residues. CDR3: CASSQVAGPSYEQYF. In DNA form, the CDR3 reads TGCGCCAGCAGCCAAGTAGCGGGGCCCTCCTACGAGCAGTACTTC.

This chain uses TRBV2 with TRBJ1-5, with D tentatively TRBD1 (6 bases). In germline, CDR1 is SNHLY, CDR2 FYNNEI. This CDR3 is 14 amino acids long. Trimming cost V 7 bases and J 4 bases, with 14 bases left between them. The CDR3 bases are TGTGCCAGCATGGGCAGGGGAGGGAATCAGCCCCAGCATTTT. This gives the protein CASMGRGGNQPQHF.

The J gene is TRBJ1-5, the V gene TRBV10-2; 7 nucleotides match TRBD1. The CDR3 spans 17 residues. The germline gives CDR1 WSHSY, CDR2 SAAADI. The J segment lost 4 bases and the V segment lost 2 bases, leaving 11 bases of the junction unmatched. The DNA of the CDR3 is TGCGCCAGCAGTGAGCCGGGAAGGGGGCGCAGGAATCAGCCCCAGCATTTT. Translation: CASSEPGRGRRNQPQHF.